Below, 24 T cell receptor beta chains from the same sample are listed, as sequenced in a study of cytomegalovirus exposure and HLA in healthy donors. Vbeta (60) and Jbeta (13) primers were used in the PCR. Using immunoSEQ multiplex PCR, the repertoire was profiled, and TCRdb retains in-frame clones only, with some absent. The sample comprises over 150,000 clones, roughly 80% of which are singletons, and over 0.85% rests with the top ten. Sequenced sample: PBMCs. Receptors were obtained from a girl aged 2 to 10 in good health and CMV-seropositive.

The genes are TRBV7-9 and TRBJ2-3; TRBD2 might be the D (5 bases). V lost 1 base, J lost 4 bases, and 9 bases lay in between. The CDR3 contains 14 residues. Germline loops: CDR1 SEHNR, CDR2 FQNEAQ (reference sequence). CDR3 region: CASSLGGGPDTQYF. The CDR3 nucleotides read TGTGCCAGCAGCTTAGGAGGCGGGCCAGATACGCAGTATTTT.

This clone occurred once. V is TRBV27 and J is TRBJ2-5; possible D gene TRBD2, 5 bases. Trimming stripped 1 base from V and 5 bases from J, with 14 bases between. Germline CDR1 is MNHEY and CDR2 is SMNVEV (reference sequence). This CDR3 is 15 amino acids long. The CDR3 DNA reads TGTGCCAGCAGTTTATTAGGTGGGAGATTGGAGACCCAGTACTTC. Its protein is CASSLLGGRLETQYF.

The chain joins TRBV6-1 to TRBJ2-1, with D possibly matching TRBD2 (5 bases). V lost 8 bases and J lost 5, with 13 bases in between. The germline V gene has CDR1 MNHNS and CDR2 SASEGT. CDR3 length equals 13 residues. As DNA, the CDR3 is TGTGCCAGCTCGTCTAGCCGAGACAATGAGCAGTTCTTC. Translation: CASSSSRDNEQFF.

This clone has just one count. The chain is built from TRBV30 and TRBJ2-7, with 9 bases identical to TRBD2. CDR1 GTSNPN and CDR2 SVGIG come from the germline V gene (reference sequence). This CDR3 is 14 amino acids long. Trimming took 1 base from V and 6 from J; bases not matched to a gene: 7. CDR3 sequence: CAWSASGLATEQYF. CDR3 nucleotides: TGTGCCTGGAGTGCCTCGGGACTAGCAACCGAGCAGTACTTC.

About this clone itself: Germline is not matched at one junction end, which may reflect a read error. As DNA, the CDR3 is TGTGCCGGCAGCTTTCCCAGCGGGGGCTCCTACAATGAGCAGTTCTTC. Amino acids: CAGSFPSGGSYNEQFF. This chain uses TRBV13 with TRBJ2-1; 8 bases agree with TRBD2. CDR1 and CDR2 from the germline V gene are PRHDT and FYEKMQ (reference sequence). The CDR3 is made up of 16 amino acids. The complete variable domain, with remaining parts taken from reference TRBV13 and TRBJ2-1, reads AAGVIQSPRHLIKEKRETATLKCYPIPRHDTVYWYQQGPGQDPQFLISFYEKMQSDKGSIPDRFSAQQFSDYHSELNMSSLELGDSALYFCAGSFPSGGSYNEQFFGPGTRLTVL.

This sequence joins TRBV30 and TRBJ1-6; 8 positions match TRBD1. CDR3 length: 15 residues. After removal of 1 base from V and 8 bases from J, the junction contained 7 bases not matched to a gene. Per germline, CDR1 GTSNPN and CDR2 SVGIG (reference sequence). The CDR3 bases are TGTGCCTGGAGTGCCTTTGGACAGGGTTATTCACCCCTCCACTTT. Amino acid sequence: CAWSAFGQGYSPLHF.

The rearrangement uses TRBV2 and TRBJ1-4, with no clear D. V was shortened by 6 bases and J by 13 bases, with 27 bases between the two germline ends. Germline CDR1 and CDR2: SNHLY and FYNNEI. The CDR3 extends over 16 amino acids. The chain's CDR3 is CASRDLGEKRGRRLFF. CDR3 sequence (DNA): TGTGCCAGCAGGGATCTCGGCGAAAAAAGAGGGCGGAGACTGTTTTTT. Looking up the rest from reference TRBV2 and TRBJ1-4 gives the full variable domain: EPEVTQTPSHQVTQMGQEVILRCVPISNHLYFYWYRQILGQKVEFLVSFYNNEISEKSEIFDDQFSVERPDGSNFTLKIRSTKLEDSAMYFCASRDLGEKRGRRLFFGSGTQLSVL.

The chain employs TRBV30 and TRBJ2-5; 8 bases agree with TRBD1. J gave up 9 bases and V 7 bases, and 7 bases lay outside the gene matches. Germline lookup yields CDR1 GTSNPN and CDR2 SVGIG (reference sequence). This CDR3 is built from 11 residues. The CDR3 spells CAFHRGESQYF. As DNA, the CDR3 is TGTGCCTTTCACAGGGGGGAATCCCAGTACTTC.

V and J are TRBV30 and TRBJ2-1; D is possibly TRBD1 (5 bases). The CDR3 has 13 residues. V shed 2 bases and J shed 5 bases, with 10 bases lying between them. Germline V CDR1 and CDR2: GTSNPN, SVGIG (reference sequence). DNA of the CDR3: TGTGCCTGGAGTCCTGACAGAAACAATGAGCAGTTCTTC. As protein: CAWSPDRNNEQFF.

V is TRBV27 and J is TRBJ2-7, with a tentative D call TRBD2 (6 bases). This CDR3 is 14 amino acids long. V lost 5 bases to trimming and J lost 0 bases, with 11 bases between them. Germline-derived CDR1 and CDR2 are MNHEY and SMNVEV (reference sequence). The CDR3 DNA reads TGTGCCAGCAGTCTCTGGCGGGGCTCCTACGAGCAGTACTTC. It yields the protein CASSLWRGSYEQYF.

The chain couples TRBV2 to TRBJ2-7; TRBD1 aligns across 8 bases. This CDR3 is built from 13 residues. Germline V gene lookup returns CDR1 SNHLY and CDR2 FYNNEI. The junction had 4 bases not matched to a gene; V was cut back by 8 bases and J by 1 base. CDR3 region: CASFTGGSYEQYF. DNA for the CDR3: TGTGCCAGCTTTACAGGGGGGTCCTACGAGCAGTACTTC. The full variable domain, completed using reference TRBV2 and TRBJ2-7, is EPEVTQTPSHQVTQMGQEVILRCVPISNHLYFYWYRQILGQKVEFLVSFYNNEISEKSEIFDDQFSVERPDGSNFTLKIRSTKLEDSAMYFCASFTGGSYEQYFGPGTRLTVT.

Comments on this clone: The junction shows a germline mismatch at one end, possibly a read error. CDR3 sequence reads: CAISVRGREEKLFF. In DNA form, the CDR3 reads TGCGCCATCAGCGTCAGGGGGCGAGAGGAAAAACTGTTTTTT. The rearrangement uses TRBV5-1 and TRBJ1-4; 8 positions agree with TRBD1. Germline assignment: CDR1 SGHRS and CDR2 YFSETQ. This CDR3 is built from 14 residues.

The chain couples TRBV5-6 to TRBJ2-1, with TRBD1 matching 8 bases. The CDR3 has 16 amino acids. Losses at the gene ends were 1 base for V and 5 bases for J; bases not matched to a gene: 8. CDR1 and CDR2 from the germline V gene are SGHDT and YYEEEE. CDR3 nucleotides: TGTGCCAGCAGCTTGATTGGCGGACAGGGACACAATGAGCAGTTCTTC. Its translation is CASSLIGGQGHNEQFF. Full variable domain (missing parts from reference TRBV5-6 and TRBJ2-1): DAGVTQSPTHLIKTRGQQVTLRCSPKSGHDTVSWYQQALGQGPQFIFQYYEEEERQRGNFPDRFSGHQFPNYSSELNVNALLLGDSALYLCASSLIGGQGHNEQFFGPGTRLTVL.

This chain links TRBV28 with TRBJ1-2, with TRBD1 matching 7 bases. Per the germline V gene, CDR1 is MDHEN and CDR2 is SYDVKM. V was pared by 3 bases and J by 8 bases, with 6 bases of the junction left unmatched. This CDR3 is built from 13 residues. CDR3 sequence reads: CASSFKGGEGYTF. The CDR3 bases are TGTGCCAGCAGTTTTAAAGGGGGCGAAGGCTACACCTTC.

The chain joins TRBV7-9 to TRBJ2-1; D is ambiguous. CDR3 length: 17 amino acids. The germline V gene has CDR1 SEHNR and CDR2 FQNEAQ (reference sequence). V lost 2 bases and J 0 bases, leaving 14 bases between the germline ends. CDR3 DNA sequence: TGTGCCAGCAGCTTATATCTCATTACCAGCTCCTACAATGAGCAGTTCTTC. Translated: CASSLYLITSSYNEQFF.

This chain links TRBV30 with TRBJ2-7; 13 positions agree with TRBD2. Trimming removed 0 bases from V and 4 bases from J; junction bases left unmatched: 3. Germline V gene data show CDR1 as GTSNPN and CDR2 as SVGIG (reference sequence). The CDR3 has 15 amino acids. CDR3 in DNA: TGTGCCTGGAGTGTAGGGACTAGCGGGAAGTACGAGCAGTACTTC. Its protein product is CAWSVGTSGKYEQYF.

In its sample, this clone was seen once. The V and J genes are TRBV28 and TRBJ1-2; D not certain. CDR1 and CDR2 (germline): MDHEN, SYDVKM. The CDR3 length is 13 residues. Between the trimmed V and J ends, which lost 3 bases and 3 bases, there was a span of 8 bases. CDR3 sequence: CASSLRVDYGYTF. Written as DNA, the CDR3 is TGTGCCAGCAGTTTGCGCGTTGACTATGGCTACACCTTC.

The chain employs TRBV18 and TRBJ1-1, with 7 positions matching TRBD1. In germline, CDR1 is KGHSH, CDR2 LQKENI. CDR3 size: 16 residues. V dropped 3 bases and J dropped 5; count of bases not matched to a gene: 12. CDR3 in amino acids: CASSPVTGPLSTEAFF. CDR3 coding DNA: TGTGCCAGCTCACCTGTGACAGGGCCTTTGTCGACTGAAGCTTTCTTT. The variable domain in full, with the rest retrieved from reference TRBV18 and TRBJ1-1, is NAGVMQNPRHLVRRRGQEARLRCSPMKGHSHVYWYRQLPEEGLKFMVYLQKENIIDESGMPKERFSAEFPKEGPSILRIQQVVRGDSAAYFCASSPVTGPLSTEAFFGQGTRLTVV.

This clone was seen a few times. A junction end diverges from the germline sequence, so it may reflect a read error. V gene TRBV7-9 combines with J gene TRBJ2-7, with 7 bases lining up with TRBD2. The germline V gene has CDR1 SEHNR and CDR2 FQNEAQ (reference sequence). The CDR3 has 16 residues. The CDR3 here is CSSSLGPAGYSYEQYF. The CDR3 bases are TGTTCCAGCAGCTTAGGCCCAGCGGGATATTCCTACGAGCAGTACTTC.

Regarding this clone: Other DNA sequences in this specimen translate into the identical CDR3. V and J are TRBV28 and TRBJ2-5, with no clear D. Deletions cut 6 bases from V and 4 bases from J, with 3 bases between. The germline CDR1 and CDR2 sequences are MDHEN and SYDVKM. The CDR3 sequence is 10 residues long. CDR3 residues: CASSRETQYF. The CDR3 DNA follows: TGTGCCAGCAGCCGAGAGACCCAGTACTTC.

The V gene is TRBV27, the J gene TRBJ2-7; 10 positions agree with TRBD2. The V gene's germline CDR1 is MNHEY and CDR2 SMNVEV (reference sequence). The CDR3 is 14 amino acids. V lost 6 bases and J lost 7; bases outside the gene matches: 9. Here the CDR3 DNA reads TGTGCCAGCAGCACATTAGCGGGAGGAGGGGAGCAGTACTTC. The encoded protein is CASSTLAGGGEQYF.

The V gene is TRBV28, the J gene TRBJ2-1; D gene unclear. This CDR3 region has 12 residues. V was pared by 2 bases and J by 7 bases, with 6 bases between. The germline gives CDR1 MDHEN, CDR2 SYDVKM. The CDR3 protein is CASSLLSNEQFF. Here the CDR3 DNA reads TGTGCCAGCAGTTTACTATCGAATGAGCAGTTCTTC.

The V gene is TRBV28, the J gene TRBJ2-3; D might be TRBD2 (6 bases). V was trimmed by 6 bases and J by 3 bases, leaving 16 bases between them. Per germline, CDR1 MDHEN and CDR2 SYDVKM. The CDR3 is 15 residues long. The CDR3 DNA is TGTGCCAGCAGGGGAGCCGGGAGAGGAACAGATACGCAGTATTTT. The encoded protein is CASRGAGRGTDTQYF.

The rearrangement joins TRBV2 to TRBJ2-3, with D maybe TRBD2 (5 bases). CDR1 and CDR2 from the germline V gene are SNHLY and FYNNEI. This CDR3 spans 12 amino acids. Trimming shortened V by 7 bases and J by 3 bases, and 8 bases separated the two germline ends. CDR3 sequence reads: CASTRTTDTQYF. The CDR3 DNA reads as TGTGCCAGCACAAGGACTACAGATACGCAGTATTTT.